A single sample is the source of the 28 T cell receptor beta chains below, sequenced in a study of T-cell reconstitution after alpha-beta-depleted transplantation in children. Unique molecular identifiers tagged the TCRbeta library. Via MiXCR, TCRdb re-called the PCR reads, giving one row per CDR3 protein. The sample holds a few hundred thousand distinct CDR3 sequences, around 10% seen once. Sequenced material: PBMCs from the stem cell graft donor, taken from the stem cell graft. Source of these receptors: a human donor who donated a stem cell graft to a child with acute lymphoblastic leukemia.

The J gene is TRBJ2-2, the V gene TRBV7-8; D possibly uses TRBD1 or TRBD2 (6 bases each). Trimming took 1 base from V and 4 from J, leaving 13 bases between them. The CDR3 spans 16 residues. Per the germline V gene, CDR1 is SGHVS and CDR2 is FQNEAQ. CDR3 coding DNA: TGTGCCAGCAGCTTAGTGGGCGGGACAACCACCGGGGAGCTGTTTTTT. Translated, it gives CASSLVGGTTTGELFF.

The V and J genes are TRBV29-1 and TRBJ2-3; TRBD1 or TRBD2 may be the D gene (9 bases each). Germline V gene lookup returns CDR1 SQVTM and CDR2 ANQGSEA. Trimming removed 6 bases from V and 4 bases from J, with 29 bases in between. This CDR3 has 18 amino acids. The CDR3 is CSVGTGTSRRTIPDTQYF. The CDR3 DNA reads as TGCAGCGTCGGGACAGGGACTAGCCGGCGGACCATCCCAGATACGCAGTATTTT.

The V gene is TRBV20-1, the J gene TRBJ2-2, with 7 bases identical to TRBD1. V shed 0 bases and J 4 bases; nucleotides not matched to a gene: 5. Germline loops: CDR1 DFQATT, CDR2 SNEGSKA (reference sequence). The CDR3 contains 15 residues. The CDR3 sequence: CSARDHAGGTGELFF. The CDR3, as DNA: TGCAGTGCTAGAGATCATGCAGGGGGCACCGGGGAGCTGTTTTTT.

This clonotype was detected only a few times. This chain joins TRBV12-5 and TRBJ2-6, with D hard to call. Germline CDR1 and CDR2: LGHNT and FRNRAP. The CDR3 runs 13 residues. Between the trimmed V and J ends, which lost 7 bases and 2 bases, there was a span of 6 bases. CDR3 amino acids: CASVSPGANVLTF. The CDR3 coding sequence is TGTGCTAGTGTAAGCCCTGGGGCCAACGTCCTGACTTTC. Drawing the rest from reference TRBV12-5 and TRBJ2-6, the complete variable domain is DARVTQTPRHKVTEMGQEVTMRCQPILGHNTVFWYRQTMMQGLELLAYFRNRAPLDDSGMPKDRFSAEMPDATLATLKIQPSEPRDSAVYFCASVSPGANVLTFGAGSRLTVL.

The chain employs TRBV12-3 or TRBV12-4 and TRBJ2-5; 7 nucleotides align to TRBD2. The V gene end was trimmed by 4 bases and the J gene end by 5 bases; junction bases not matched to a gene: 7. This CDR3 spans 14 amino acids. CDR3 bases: TGTGCCAGCAGTTCCGGACTAGTGGGCGAGACCCAGTACTTC. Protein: CASSSGLVGETQYF.

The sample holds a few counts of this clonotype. The CDR3 loop is CASSERYRGNTGELFF. The CDR3 nucleotides are TGTGCCAGCAGCGAAAGGTACAGGGGGAACACCGGGGAGCTGTTTTTT. This chain connects TRBV9 to TRBJ2-2; 7 bases line up with TRBD1. After removal of 3 bases from V and 1 base from J, the junction contained 6 bases not matched to a gene. CDR1 SGDLS and CDR2 YYNGEE come from the germline V gene. The CDR3 spans 16 residues.

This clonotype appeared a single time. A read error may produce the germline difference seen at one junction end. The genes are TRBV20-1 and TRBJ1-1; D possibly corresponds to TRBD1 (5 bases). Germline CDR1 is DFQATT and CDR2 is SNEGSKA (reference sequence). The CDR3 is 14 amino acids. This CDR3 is CCATQTGGNTEAFF. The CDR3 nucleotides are TGCTGTGCCACCCAGACCGGGGGGAACACTGAAGCTTTCTTT.

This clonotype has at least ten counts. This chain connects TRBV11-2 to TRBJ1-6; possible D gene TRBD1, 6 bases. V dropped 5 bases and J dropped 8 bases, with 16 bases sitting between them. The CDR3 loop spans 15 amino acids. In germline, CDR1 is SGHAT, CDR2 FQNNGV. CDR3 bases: TGTGCCAGCAGCCCCGTCGGGGGCTTGGATTCACCCCTCCACTTT. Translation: CASSPVGGLDSPLHF.

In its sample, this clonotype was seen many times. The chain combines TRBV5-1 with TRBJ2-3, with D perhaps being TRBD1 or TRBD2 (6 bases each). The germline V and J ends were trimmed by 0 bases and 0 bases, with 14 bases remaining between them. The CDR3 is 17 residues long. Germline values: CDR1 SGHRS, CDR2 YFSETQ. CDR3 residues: CASSLGQGTSSTDTQYF. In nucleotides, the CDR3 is TGCGCCAGCAGCTTGGGGCAGGGGACTTCTAGCACAGATACGCAGTATTTT.

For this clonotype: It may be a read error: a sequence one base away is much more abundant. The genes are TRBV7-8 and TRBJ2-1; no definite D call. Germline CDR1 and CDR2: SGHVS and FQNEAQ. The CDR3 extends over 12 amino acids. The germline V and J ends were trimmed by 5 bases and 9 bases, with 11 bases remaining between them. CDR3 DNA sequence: TGTGCCAGCAGCCGCCTTATGGTTGAGCAGTTCTTC. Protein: CASSRLMVEQFF.

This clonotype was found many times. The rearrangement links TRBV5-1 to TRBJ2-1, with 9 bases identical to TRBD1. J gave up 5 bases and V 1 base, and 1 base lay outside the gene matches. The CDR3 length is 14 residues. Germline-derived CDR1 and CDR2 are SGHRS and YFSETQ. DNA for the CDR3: TGCGCCAGCAGCTTGCGGACAGGGGACAATGAGCAGTTCTTC. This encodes CASSLRTGDNEQFF. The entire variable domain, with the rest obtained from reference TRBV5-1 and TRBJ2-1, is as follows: KAGVTQTPRYLIKTRGQQVTLSCSPISGHRSVSWYQQTPGQGLQFLFEYFSETQRNKGNFPGRFSGRQFSNSRSEMNVSTLELGDSALYLCASSLRTGDNEQFFGPGTRLTVL.

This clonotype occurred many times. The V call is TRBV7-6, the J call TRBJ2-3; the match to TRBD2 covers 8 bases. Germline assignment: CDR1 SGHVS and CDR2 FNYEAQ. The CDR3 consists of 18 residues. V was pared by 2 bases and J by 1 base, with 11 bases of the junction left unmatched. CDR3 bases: TGTGCCAGCAGCTTAAGGCTAGCGGGTCTCTACGGCACAGATACGCAGTATTTT. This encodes CASSLRLAGLYGTDTQYF.

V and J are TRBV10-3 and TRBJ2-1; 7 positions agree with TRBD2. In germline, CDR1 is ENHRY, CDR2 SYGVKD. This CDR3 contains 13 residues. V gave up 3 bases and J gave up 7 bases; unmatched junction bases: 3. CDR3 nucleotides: TGTGCCATCAGTGAAGTGGGGGGGAATGAGCAGTTCTTC. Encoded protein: CAISEVGGNEQFF.

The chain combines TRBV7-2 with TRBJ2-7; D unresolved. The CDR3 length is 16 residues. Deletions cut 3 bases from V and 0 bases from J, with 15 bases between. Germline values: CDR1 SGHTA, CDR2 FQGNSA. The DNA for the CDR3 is TGTGCCAGCAGCTTTGAATCAGTGGGCATCTCCTACGAGCAGTACTTC. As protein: CASSFESVGISYEQYF.

CDR3 coding DNA: TGTGCCAGTATATCAGAAACCTACGAGCAGTACTTC. It codes for CASISETYEQYF. This chain uses TRBV19 with TRBJ2-7; no definite D call. Trimming removed 7 bases at V and 2 bases at J, with 9 bases between. Germline V CDR1 and CDR2: LNHDA, SQIVND (reference sequence). The CDR3 has 12 residues. Drawing the rest from reference TRBV19 and TRBJ2-7, the complete variable domain is DGGITQSPKYLFRKEGQNVTLSCEQNLNHDAMYWYRQDPGQGLRLIYYSQIVNDFQKGDIAEGYSVSREKKESFPLTVTSAQKNPTAFYLCASISETYEQYFGPGTRLTVT.

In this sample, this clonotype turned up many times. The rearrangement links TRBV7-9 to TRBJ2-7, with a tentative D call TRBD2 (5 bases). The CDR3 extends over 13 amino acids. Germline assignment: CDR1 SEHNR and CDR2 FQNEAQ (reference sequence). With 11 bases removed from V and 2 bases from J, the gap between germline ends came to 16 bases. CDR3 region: CAGVGSNPYEQYF. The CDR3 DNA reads TGTGCCGGGGTGGGGAGCAATCCCTACGAGCAGTACTTC.

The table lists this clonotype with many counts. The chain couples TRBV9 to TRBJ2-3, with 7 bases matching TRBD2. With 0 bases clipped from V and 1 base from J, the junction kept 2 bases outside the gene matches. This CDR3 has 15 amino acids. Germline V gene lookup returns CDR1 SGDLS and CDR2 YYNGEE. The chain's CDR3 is CASSVASGRTDTQYF. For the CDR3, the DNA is TGTGCCAGCAGCGTAGCTAGCGGACGCACAGATACGCAGTATTTT.

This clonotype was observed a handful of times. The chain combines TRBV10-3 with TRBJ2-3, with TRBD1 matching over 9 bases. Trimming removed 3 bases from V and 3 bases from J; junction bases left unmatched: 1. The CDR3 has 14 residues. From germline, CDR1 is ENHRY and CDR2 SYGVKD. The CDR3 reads CAISEQGATDTQYF. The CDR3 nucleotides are TGTGCCATCAGTGAACAGGGGGCTACAGATACGCAGTATTTT.

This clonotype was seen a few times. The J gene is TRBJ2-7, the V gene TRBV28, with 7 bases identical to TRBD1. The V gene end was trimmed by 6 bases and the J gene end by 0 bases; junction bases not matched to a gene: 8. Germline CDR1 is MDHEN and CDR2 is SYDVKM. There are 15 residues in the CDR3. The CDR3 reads CASRSTGDSSYEQYF. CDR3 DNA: TGTGCCAGCAGGTCTACAGGGGACAGCTCCTACGAGCAGTACTTC.

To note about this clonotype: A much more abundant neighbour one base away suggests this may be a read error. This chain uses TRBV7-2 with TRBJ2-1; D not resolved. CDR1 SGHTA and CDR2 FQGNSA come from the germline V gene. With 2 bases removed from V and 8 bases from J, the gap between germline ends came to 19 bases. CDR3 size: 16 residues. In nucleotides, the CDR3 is TGTGCCAGCAGCTTACTTCCAGTCACTTGGTCCGATGAGCAGTTCTTC. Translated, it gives CASSLLPVTWSDEQFF.

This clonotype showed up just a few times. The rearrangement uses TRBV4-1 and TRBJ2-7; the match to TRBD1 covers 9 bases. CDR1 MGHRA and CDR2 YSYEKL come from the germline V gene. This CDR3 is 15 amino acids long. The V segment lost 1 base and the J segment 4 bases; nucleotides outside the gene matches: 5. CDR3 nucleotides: TGCGCCAGCAGCCAAGCCGGGACAGGGAGGTACGAGCAGTACTTC. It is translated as CASSQAGTGRYEQYF.

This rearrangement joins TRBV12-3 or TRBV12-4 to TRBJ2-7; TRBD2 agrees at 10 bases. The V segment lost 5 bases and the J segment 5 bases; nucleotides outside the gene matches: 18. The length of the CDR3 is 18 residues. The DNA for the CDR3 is TGTGCCAGCAGTCCGCGCCGGGGACTAGCGCGAGCGGAGCACGAGCAGTACTTC. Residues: CASSPRRGLARAEHEQYF.

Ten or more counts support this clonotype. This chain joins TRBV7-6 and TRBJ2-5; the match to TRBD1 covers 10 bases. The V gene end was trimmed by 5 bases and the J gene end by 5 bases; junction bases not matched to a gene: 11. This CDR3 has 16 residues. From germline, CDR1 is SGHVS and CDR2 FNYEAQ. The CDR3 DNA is TGTGCCAGCAGCGACACCGGGACAGGGGTCAGGGAGACCCAGTACTTC. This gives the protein CASSDTGTGVRETQYF.

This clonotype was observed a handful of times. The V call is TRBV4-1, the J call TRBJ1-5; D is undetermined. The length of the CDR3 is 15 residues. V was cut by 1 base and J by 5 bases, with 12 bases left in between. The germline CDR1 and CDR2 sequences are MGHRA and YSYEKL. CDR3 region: CASSQVGRSDQPQHF. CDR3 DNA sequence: TGCGCCAGCAGCCAAGTTGGTAGGTCTGATCAGCCCCAGCATTTT.

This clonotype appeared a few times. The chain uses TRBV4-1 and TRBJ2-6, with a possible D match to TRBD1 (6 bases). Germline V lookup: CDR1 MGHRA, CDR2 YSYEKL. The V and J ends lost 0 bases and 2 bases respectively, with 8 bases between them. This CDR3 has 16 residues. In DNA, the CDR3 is TGCGCCAGCAGCCAAGATTGGGGGCCTGGGGCCAACGTCCTGACTTTC. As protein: CASSQDWGPGANVLTF.

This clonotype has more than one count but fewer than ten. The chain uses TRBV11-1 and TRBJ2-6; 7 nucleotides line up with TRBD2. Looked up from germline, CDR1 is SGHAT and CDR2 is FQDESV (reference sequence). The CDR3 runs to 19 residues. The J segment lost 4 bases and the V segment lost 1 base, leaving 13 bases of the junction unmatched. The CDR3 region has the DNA TGTGCCAGCAGCTTAGTGGCGGGAGACCTGCTTGGGGGGGCCAACGTCCTGACTTTC. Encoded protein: CASSLVAGDLLGGANVLTF.

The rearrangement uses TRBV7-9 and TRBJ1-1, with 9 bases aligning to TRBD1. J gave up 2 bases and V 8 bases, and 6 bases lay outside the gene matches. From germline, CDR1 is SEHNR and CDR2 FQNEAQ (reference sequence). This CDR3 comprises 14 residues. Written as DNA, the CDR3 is TGTGCCAGCCGACAGGGGGTGACTAACACTGAAGCTTTCTTT. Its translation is CASRQGVTNTEAFF.

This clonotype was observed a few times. The CDR3 loop is CSVGGRAHNEQFF. CDR3 coding DNA: TGCAGCGTAGGCGGGAGGGCCCACAATGAGCAGTTCTTC. This chain joins TRBV29-1 and TRBJ2-1; 9 bases map to TRBD2. The CDR3 sequence is 13 residues long. Germline CDR1 reads SQVTM; CDR2 reads ANQGSEA. Germline trimming cut 6 bases from V and 5 bases from J; bases unmatched to any gene: 5.